A single sample gave rise to the 21 T cell receptor beta chains below, sequenced in a study of cytomegalovirus exposure and HLA in healthy donors. The repertoire was sequenced with immunoSEQ multiplex PCR; TCRdb's copy has only in-frame clones and lacks some. The sample lists 200,000 to 250,000 clones; around nine tenths were seen once. The sequenced sample was PBMCs. Receptor source: a man between 18 and 29 years old in good health and CMV-seronegative.

This clone was observed once. The V call is TRBV29-1, the J call TRBJ2-1; the D gene is possibly TRBD2 (6 bases). Trimming pared 4 bases from V and 6 bases from J, leaving 22 bases between. Germline V gene lookup returns CDR1 SQVTM and CDR2 ANQGSEA. The CDR3 covers 16 residues. CDR3 nucleotide sequence: TGCAGCGTTGGGCACACCGGCGGGAACCGATTCAATGAGCAGTTCTTC. Amino acids: CSVGHTGGNRFNEQFF.

This clone was counted once. The chain couples TRBV15 to TRBJ1-5, with TRBD1 identical over 10 bases. Germline-derived CDR1 and CDR2 are LNHNV and YYDKDF (reference sequence). V trimming: 5 bases; J trimming: 4 bases; junction bases outside the gene matches: 2. CDR3 length: 14 residues. The CDR3 coding sequence is TGTGCCACCAGCCGACAGGGGGCTAATCAGCCCCAGCATTTT. It yields the protein CATSRQGANQPQHF.

The sample holds a few counts of this clone. The chain carries TRBV5-1 and TRBJ2-3, with a tentative D call TRBD2 (5 bases). Germline assignment: CDR1 SGHRS and CDR2 YFSETQ. Trimming stripped 5 bases from V and 0 bases from J, with 10 bases between. CDR3 length: 14 residues. The CDR3 DNA reads TGCGCCAGCAGGGACCTAGCTAGCACAGATACGCAGTATTTT. Its translation is CASRDLASTDTQYF.

The V gene is TRBV11-2, the J gene TRBJ2-1; 13 nucleotides match TRBD2. J was trimmed by 8 bases and V by 3 bases; bases with no gene match: 10. Germline values: CDR1 SGHAT, CDR2 FQNNGV. This CDR3 comprises 17 residues. The CDR3 bases are TGTGCCAGCAGCTTCCCCCCCCTCGGACTAGCGGGAGATGAGCAGTTCTTC. Translated: CASSFPPLGLAGDEQFF.

This clone was recorded once. CDR3 region: CASSWAGTSNTEAFF. The CDR3, as DNA: TGTGCCAGCAGCTGGGCCGGGACATCGAACACTGAAGCTTTCTTT. The gene calls are TRBV5-4 and TRBJ1-1, with D tentatively TRBD1 (6 bases). Germline CDR1 is SGHNT and CDR2 is YYREEE (reference sequence). The CDR3 has 15 amino acids. V was clipped by 3 bases and J by 1 base, with 13 bases between them. The whole variable domain, remainder taken from reference TRBV5-4 and TRBJ1-1, is ETGVTQSPTHLIKTRGQQVTLRCSSQSGHNTVSWYQQALGQGPQFIFQYYREEENGRGNFPPRFSGLQFPNYSSELNVNALELDDSALYLCASSWAGTSNTEAFFGQGTRLTVV.

V usage is TRBV19 and J usage is TRBJ2-7; the match to TRBD1 covers 7 bases. The CDR3 runs 14 residues. J gave up 5 bases and V 3 bases, and 7 bases lay outside the gene matches. Germline-derived CDR1 and CDR2 are LNHDA and SQIVND (reference sequence). The CDR3: CASSIRQGDNEQYF. The CDR3 DNA reads TGTGCCAGTAGTATCCGACAGGGAGACAACGAGCAGTACTTC.

CDR3 in DNA: TGTGCCAGCAGCGTAGAGGGAGGAGGGGCGAATTCACCCCTCCACTTT. Translating gives CASSVEGGGANSPLHF. V usage is TRBV9 and J usage is TRBJ1-6; D is perhaps TRBD1 (5 bases). Deletions cut 0 bases from V and 7 bases from J, with 14 bases between. This CDR3 is built from 16 residues. Germline loops: CDR1 SGDLS, CDR2 YYNGEE.

The rearrangement links TRBV11-3 to TRBJ2-7; 8 bases match TRBD2. The CDR3 totals 14 residues. Germline assignment: CDR1 SGHNT and CDR2 YENEEA. After removal of 5 bases from V and 2 bases from J, the junction contained 5 bases not matched to a gene. This CDR3 reads CASSVSGATYEQYF. CDR3 coding DNA: TGTGCCAGCAGCGTTAGCGGGGCAACCTACGAGCAGTACTTC.

CDR3 bases: TGTGCCAGCAGCCCAAGGACAGGTCCCTACGAGCAGTACTTC. This gives the protein CASSPRTGPYEQYF. J is TRBJ2-7 and V is TRBV9; 7 nucleotides match TRBD1. Germline trimming cut 4 bases from V and 2 bases from J; bases unmatched to any gene: 6. The CDR3 is 14 residues long. CDR1 and CDR2 from the germline V gene are SGDLS and YYNGEE.

The rearrangement links TRBV27 to TRBJ2-3; 9 bases match TRBD2. The germline V gene encodes CDR1 MNHEY and CDR2 SMNVEV (reference sequence). This CDR3 has 13 residues. Trimming removed 6 bases from V and 4 bases from J; junction bases left unmatched: 2. Here the CDR3 reads CASRRTSADTQYF. As DNA, the CDR3 is TGTGCCAGCAGAAGGACTAGCGCAGATACGCAGTATTTT.

The chain recombines TRBV18 with TRBJ2-7; the D is unclear. CDR1 is KGHSH and CDR2 is LQKENI in the germline V gene. Trimming removed 4 bases from V and 5 bases from J, with 15 bases in between. This CDR3 is built from 14 residues. The CDR3 here is CASSLSLFGNEQYF. The CDR3 DNA follows: TGTGCCAGCTCACTCAGTCTTTTTGGTAACGAGCAGTACTTC.

The CDR3 spells CASRGTSLNEQFF. CDR3 in DNA: TGTGCCAGCAGGGGGACTAGCTTAAATGAGCAGTTCTTC. The chain employs TRBV6-5 and TRBJ2-1, with 9 bases that match TRBD2. The CDR3 consists of 13 residues. The J segment lost 7 bases and the V segment lost 6 bases, leaving 4 bases of the junction unmatched. CDR1 MNHEY and CDR2 SVGAGI come from the germline V gene.

The rearrangement uses TRBV5-6 and TRBJ2-1; D is ambiguous. Trimming cost V 2 bases and J 8 bases, with 8 bases left between them. The germline V gene has CDR1 SGHDT and CDR2 YYEEEE. This CDR3 is 12 amino acids long. CDR3: CASSFISDEQFF. DNA for the CDR3: TGTGCCAGCAGCTTTATTTCCGATGAGCAGTTCTTC. The complete variable domain, with remaining parts taken from reference TRBV5-6 and TRBJ2-1, reads DAGVTQSPTHLIKTRGQQVTLRCSPKSGHDTVSWYQQALGQGPQFIFQYYEEEERQRGNFPDRFSGHQFPNYSSELNVNALLLGDSALYLCASSFISDEQFFGPGTRLTVL.

The CDR3 region has the DNA TGTGCCAGTAGCCCAGGGACAGGGGGCACGCCTCCCCAGCATTTT. Residues: CASSPGTGGTPPQHF. This chain joins TRBV19 and TRBJ1-5; 12 bases are shared with TRBD1. V shed 6 bases, J shed 10 bases, and the junction held 10 bases outside the gene matches. This CDR3 contains 15 residues. Germline CDR1 and CDR2: LNHDA and SQIVND (reference sequence).

The sample holds one count of this clone. The chain uses TRBV2 and TRBJ1-3, with TRBD1 identical over 8 bases. Germline V gene sequence: CDR1 SNHLY, CDR2 FYNNEI. CDR3 size: 16 residues. V shed 5 bases and J 2 bases; nucleotides not matched to a gene: 8. CDR3 sequence: CASSLDDRGPGNTIYF. The CDR3 nucleotides are TGTGCCAGCAGTCTAGATGACAGGGGCCCTGGAAACACCATATATTTT.

A single count supports this clone. The gene calls are TRBV28 and TRBJ1-1; tentatively, D is TRBD1 (5 bases). Per germline, CDR1 MDHEN and CDR2 SYDVKM. The CDR3 contains 15 residues. V dropped 6 bases and J dropped 0 bases, with 14 bases sitting between them. CDR3 amino acids: CASRVPGGVNTEAFF. As DNA, the CDR3 is TGTGCCAGCAGGGTCCCCGGGGGGGTGAACACTGAAGCTTTCTTT.

CDR3 amino acids: CASSSGQGFYNSPLHF. CDR3 in DNA: TGTGCCAGCAGTTCGGGACAGGGCTTTTATAATTCACCCCTCCACTTT. The J gene is TRBJ1-6, the V gene TRBV6-5; 9 bases match TRBD1. The germline gives CDR1 MNHEY, CDR2 SVGAGI. This CDR3 comprises 16 residues. Trimming at V came to 4 bases and at J to 4 bases, leaving 5 bases not matched to a gene.

The count of this clone is one. CDR3 in DNA: TGTGCCAGCAGGAGGGACACAGGAAACACCATATATTTT. Encoded protein: CASRRDTGNTIYF. J is TRBJ1-3 and V is TRBV2; D might be TRBD1 (6 bases). The germline CDR1 and CDR2 sequences are SNHLY and FYNNEI. The CDR3 spans 13 residues. Trimming removed 6 bases from V and 4 bases from J, with 10 bases in between.

The chain uses TRBV15 and TRBJ1-5; weak D call: TRBD1 (5 bases). Trimming left V 0 bases short and J 6 bases short, with 24 bases between. The CDR3 consists of 19 residues. Germline lookup yields CDR1 LNHNV and CDR2 YYDKDF (reference sequence). The CDR3 is CATSRDLGERRARSQPQHF. CDR3 sequence (DNA): TGTGCCACCAGCAGAGATTTGGGGGAGAGGAGGGCCCGTAGTCAGCCCCAGCATTTT.

This rearrangement joins TRBV6-5 to TRBJ2-2; D might be TRBD1 (6 bases). CDR3 length: 14 residues. V was clipped by 6 bases and J by 5 bases, with 13 bases between them. Germline CDR1 MNHEY, CDR2 SVGAGI. Written as DNA, the CDR3 is TGTGCCAGCAGCGCCTCAGGGGTGACCGGGGAGCTGTTTTTT. Its translation is CASSASGVTGELFF.

The rearrangement uses TRBV2 and TRBJ2-7; 8 bases are a match to TRBD1. The CDR3 totals 14 residues. V shed 8 bases and J 2 bases; nucleotides not matched to a gene: 8. CDR1 is SNHLY, CDR2 FYNNEI, per germline. As DNA, the CDR3 is TGTGCCAGCCAAGAGAGACAGGGGCCCTACGAGCAGTACTTC. As protein: CASQERQGPYEQYF.